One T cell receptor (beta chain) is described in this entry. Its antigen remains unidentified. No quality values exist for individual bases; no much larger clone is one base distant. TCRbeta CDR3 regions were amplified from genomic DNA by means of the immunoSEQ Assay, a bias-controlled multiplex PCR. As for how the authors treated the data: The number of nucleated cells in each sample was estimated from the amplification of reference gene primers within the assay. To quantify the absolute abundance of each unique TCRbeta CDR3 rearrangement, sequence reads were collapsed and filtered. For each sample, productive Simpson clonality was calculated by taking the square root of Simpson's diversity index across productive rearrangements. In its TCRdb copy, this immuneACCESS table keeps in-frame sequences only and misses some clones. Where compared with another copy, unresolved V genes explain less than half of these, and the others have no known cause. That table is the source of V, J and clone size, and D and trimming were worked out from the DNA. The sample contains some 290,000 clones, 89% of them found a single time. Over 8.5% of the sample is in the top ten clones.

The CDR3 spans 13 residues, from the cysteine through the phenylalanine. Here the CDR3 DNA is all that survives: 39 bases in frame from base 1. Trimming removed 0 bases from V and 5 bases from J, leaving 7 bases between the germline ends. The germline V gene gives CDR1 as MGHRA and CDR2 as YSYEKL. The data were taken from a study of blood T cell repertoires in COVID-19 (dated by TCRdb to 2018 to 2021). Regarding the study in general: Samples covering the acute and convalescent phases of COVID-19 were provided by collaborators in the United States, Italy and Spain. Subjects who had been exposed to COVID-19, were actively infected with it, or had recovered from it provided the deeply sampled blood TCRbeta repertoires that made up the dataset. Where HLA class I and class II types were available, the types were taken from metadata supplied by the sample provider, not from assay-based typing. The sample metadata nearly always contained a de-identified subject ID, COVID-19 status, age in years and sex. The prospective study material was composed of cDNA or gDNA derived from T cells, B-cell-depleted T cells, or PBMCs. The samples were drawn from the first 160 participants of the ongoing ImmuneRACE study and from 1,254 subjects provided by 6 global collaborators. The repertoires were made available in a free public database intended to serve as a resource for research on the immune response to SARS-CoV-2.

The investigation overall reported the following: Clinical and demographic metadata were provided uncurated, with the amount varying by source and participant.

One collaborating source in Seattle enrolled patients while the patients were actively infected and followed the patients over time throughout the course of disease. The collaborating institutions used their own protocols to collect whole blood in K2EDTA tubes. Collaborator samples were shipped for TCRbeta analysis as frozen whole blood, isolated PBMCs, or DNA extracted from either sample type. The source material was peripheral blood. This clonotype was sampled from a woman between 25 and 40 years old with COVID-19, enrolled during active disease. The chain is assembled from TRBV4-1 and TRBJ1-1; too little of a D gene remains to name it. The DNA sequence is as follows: TGCGCCAGCAGCCAAGATGTGGAGACTGAAGCTTTCTTT. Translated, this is CASSQDVETEAFF.